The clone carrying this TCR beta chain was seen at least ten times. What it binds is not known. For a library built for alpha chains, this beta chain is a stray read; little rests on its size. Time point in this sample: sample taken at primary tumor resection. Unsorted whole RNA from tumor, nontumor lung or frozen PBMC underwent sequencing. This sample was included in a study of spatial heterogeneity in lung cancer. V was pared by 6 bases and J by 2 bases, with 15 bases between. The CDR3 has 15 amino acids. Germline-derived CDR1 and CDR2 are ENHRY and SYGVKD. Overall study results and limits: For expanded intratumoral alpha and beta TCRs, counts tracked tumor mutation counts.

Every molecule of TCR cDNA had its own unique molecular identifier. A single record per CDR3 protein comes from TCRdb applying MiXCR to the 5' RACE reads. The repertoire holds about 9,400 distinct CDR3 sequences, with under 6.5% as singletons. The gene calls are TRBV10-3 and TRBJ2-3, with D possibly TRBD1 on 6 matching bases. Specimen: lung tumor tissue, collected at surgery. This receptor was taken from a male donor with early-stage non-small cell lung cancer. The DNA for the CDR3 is TGTGCCATCAGGGACAGCCACTTCACCACAGATACGCAGTATTTT. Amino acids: CAIRDSHFTTDTQYF.